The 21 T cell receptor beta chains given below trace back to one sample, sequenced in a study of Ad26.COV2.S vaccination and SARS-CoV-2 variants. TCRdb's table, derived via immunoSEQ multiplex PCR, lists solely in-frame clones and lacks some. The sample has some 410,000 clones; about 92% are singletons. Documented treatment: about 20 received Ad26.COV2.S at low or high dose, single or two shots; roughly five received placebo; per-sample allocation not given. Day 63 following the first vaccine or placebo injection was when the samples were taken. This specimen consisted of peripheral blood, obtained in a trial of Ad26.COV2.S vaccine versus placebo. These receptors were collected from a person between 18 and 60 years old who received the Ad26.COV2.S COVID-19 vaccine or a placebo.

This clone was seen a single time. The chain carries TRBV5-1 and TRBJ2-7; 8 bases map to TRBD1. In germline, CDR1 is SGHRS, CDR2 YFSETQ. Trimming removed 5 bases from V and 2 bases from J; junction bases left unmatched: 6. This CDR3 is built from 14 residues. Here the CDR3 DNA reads TGCGCCAGCAGAAATCAGGGGGCGGCCTACGAGCAGTACTTC. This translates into CASRNQGAAYEQYF.

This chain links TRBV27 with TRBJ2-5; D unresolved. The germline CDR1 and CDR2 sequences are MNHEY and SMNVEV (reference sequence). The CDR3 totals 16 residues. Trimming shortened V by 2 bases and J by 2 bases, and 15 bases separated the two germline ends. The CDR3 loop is CASSLATGHPQETQYF. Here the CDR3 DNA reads TGTGCCAGCAGTTTAGCGACTGGGCATCCTCAAGAGACCCAGTACTTC.

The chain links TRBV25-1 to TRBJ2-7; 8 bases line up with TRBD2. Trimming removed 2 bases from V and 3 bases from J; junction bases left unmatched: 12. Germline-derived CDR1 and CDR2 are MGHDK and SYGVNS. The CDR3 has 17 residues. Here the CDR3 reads CASSETLYLSGGYEQYF. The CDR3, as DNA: TGTGCCAGCAGTGAAACCCTATATCTAAGCGGGGGCTACGAGCAGTACTTC.

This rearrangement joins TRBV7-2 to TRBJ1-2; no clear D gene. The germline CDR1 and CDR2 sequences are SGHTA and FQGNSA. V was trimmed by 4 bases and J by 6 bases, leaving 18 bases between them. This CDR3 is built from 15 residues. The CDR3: CASSSARAGRDGYTF. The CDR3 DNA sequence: TGTGCCAGCAGCTCGGCGAGGGCTGGCCGTGATGGCTACACCTTC.

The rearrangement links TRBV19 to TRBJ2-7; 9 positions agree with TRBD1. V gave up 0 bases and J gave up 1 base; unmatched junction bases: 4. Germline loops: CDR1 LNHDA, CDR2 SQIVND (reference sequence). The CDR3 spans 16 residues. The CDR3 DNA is TGTGCCAGTAGTATAGATCTGGGGACAGGGTCCTACGAGCAGTACTTC. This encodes CASSIDLGTGSYEQYF.

CDR3 sequence reads: CASSRTGGTNYGYTF. The CDR3 DNA follows: TGCGCCAGCAGCCGAACAGGGGGAACTAACTATGGCTACACCTTC. V usage is TRBV4-1 and J usage is TRBJ1-2; 8 nucleotides match TRBD1. Unmatched junction bases numbered 4, after V lost 4 bases and J lost 0 bases. Germline V gene lookup returns CDR1 MGHRA and CDR2 YSYEKL. This CDR3 has 15 residues.

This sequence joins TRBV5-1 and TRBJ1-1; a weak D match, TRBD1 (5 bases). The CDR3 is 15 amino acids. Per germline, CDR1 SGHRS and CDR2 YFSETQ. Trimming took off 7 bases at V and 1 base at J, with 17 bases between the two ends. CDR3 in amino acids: CASHSGGTANTEAFF. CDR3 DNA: TGCGCCAGCCACTCCGGCGGGACGGCGAACACTGAAGCTTTCTTT.

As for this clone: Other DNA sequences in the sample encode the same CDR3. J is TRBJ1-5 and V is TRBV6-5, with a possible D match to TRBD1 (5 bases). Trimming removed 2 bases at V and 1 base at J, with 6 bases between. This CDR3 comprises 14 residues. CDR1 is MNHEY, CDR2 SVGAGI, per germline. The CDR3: CASSYRGSNQPQHF. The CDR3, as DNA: TGTGCCAGCAGTTACAGGGGAAGCAATCAGCCCCAGCATTTT.

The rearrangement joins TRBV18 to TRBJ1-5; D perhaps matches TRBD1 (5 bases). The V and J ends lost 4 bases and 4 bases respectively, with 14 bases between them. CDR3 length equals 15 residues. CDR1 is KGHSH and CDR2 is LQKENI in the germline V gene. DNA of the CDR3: TGTGCCAGCTCACTGGGGCAGGACGGTAATCAGCCCCAGCATTTT. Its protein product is CASSLGQDGNQPQHF.

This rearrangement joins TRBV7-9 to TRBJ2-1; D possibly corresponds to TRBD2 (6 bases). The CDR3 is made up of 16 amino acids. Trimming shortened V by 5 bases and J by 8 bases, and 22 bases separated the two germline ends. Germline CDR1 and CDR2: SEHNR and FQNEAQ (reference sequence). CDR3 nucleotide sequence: TGTGCCAGCAGCCCAGCCGGGGCGGGGCTCAAGGATGAGCAGTTCTTC. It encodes CASSPAGAGLKDEQFF.

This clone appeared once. The CDR3 protein is CSAQVSYEQYF. CDR3 coding DNA: TGCAGTGCACAGGTCTCCTACGAGCAGTACTTC. The chain is built from TRBV20-1 and TRBJ2-7; a possible D gene is TRBD1 (5 bases). The V end was cut by 6 bases, the J end by 0 bases, with 6 bases between. The CDR3 runs 11 residues. Germline values: CDR1 DFQATT, CDR2 SNEGSKA (reference sequence).

CDR3 nucleotides: TGTGCCAGCAGTAAACGAACAGGGATGGAGCAGTACTTC. Protein product: CASSKRTGMEQYF. This chain links TRBV6-5 with TRBJ2-7, with D possibly matching TRBD1 (6 bases). This CDR3 comprises 13 residues. V lost 5 bases, J lost 7 bases, and 15 bases lay in between. Germline V gives CDR1 MNHEY, CDR2 SVGAGI.

CDR3 residues: CASSLTGESYEQYF. Here the CDR3 DNA reads TGTGCCAGCAGCCTGACCGGGGAGTCCTACGAGCAGTACTTC. The chain employs TRBV5-8 and TRBJ2-7; possibly TRBD2 for D (5 bases). V was clipped by 4 bases and J by 1 base, with 12 bases between them. The germline V gene encodes CDR1 SGHTS and CDR2 YDEGEE. This CDR3 has 14 residues.

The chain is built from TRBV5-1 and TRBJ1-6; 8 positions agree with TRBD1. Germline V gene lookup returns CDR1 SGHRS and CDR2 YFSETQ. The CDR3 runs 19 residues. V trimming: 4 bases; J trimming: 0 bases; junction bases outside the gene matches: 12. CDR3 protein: CASSLGQGVPGSYNSPLHF. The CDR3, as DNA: TGCGCCAGCAGCCTAGGACAGGGCGTCCCTGGCTCCTATAATTCACCCCTCCACTTT.

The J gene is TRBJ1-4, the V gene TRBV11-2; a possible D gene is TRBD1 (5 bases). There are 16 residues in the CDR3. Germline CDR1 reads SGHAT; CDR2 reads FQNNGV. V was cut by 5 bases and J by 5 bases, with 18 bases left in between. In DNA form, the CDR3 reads TGTGCCAGCAGCCTACACGGGGGAGGAGCGAATGAAAAACTGTTTTTT. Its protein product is CASSLHGGGANEKLFF.

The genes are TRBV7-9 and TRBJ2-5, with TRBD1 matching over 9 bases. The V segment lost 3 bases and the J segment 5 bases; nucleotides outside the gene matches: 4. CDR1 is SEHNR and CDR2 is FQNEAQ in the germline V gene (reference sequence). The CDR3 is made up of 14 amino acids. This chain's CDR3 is CASSLTGGEETQYF. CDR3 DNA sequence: TGTGCCAGCAGCTTGACAGGGGGGGAGGAGACCCAGTACTTC. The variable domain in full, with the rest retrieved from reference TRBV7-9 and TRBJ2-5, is DTGVSQNPRHKITKRGQNVTFRCDPISEHNRLYWYRQTLGQGPEFLTYFQNEAQLEKSRLLSDRFSAERPKGSFSTLEIQRTEQGDSAMYLCASSLTGGEETQYFGPGTRLLVL.

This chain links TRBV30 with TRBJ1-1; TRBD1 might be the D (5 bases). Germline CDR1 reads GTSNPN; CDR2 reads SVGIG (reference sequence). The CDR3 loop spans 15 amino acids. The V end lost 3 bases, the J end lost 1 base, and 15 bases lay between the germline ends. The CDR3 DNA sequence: TGTGCCTGGAGCAAATCCCCCACAGGGAACACTGAAGCTTTCTTT. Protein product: CAWSKSPTGNTEAFF. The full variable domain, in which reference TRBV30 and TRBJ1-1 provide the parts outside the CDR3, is SQTIHQWPATLVQPVGSPLSLECTVEGTSNPNLYWYRQAAGRGLQLLFYSVGIGQISSEVPQNLSASRPQDRQFILSSKKLLLSDSGFYLCAWSKSPTGNTEAFFGQGTRLTVV.

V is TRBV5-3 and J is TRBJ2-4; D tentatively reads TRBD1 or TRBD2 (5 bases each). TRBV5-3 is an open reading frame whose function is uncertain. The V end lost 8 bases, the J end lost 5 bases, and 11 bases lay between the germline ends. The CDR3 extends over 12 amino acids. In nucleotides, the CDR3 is TGTGCCAGGGTGGGGGATGAAAACATTCAGTACTTC. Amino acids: CARVGDENIQYF.

The CDR3 spells CASSEKYPSTDTQYF. CDR3 DNA: TGTGCCAGCAGCGAGAAATATCCTAGCACAGATACGCAGTATTTT. This chain uses TRBV7-6 with TRBJ2-3, with D unresolved. The CDR3 has 15 residues. With 5 bases removed from V and 0 bases from J, the gap between germline ends came to 12 bases. Germline V lookup: CDR1 SGHVS, CDR2 FNYEAQ.

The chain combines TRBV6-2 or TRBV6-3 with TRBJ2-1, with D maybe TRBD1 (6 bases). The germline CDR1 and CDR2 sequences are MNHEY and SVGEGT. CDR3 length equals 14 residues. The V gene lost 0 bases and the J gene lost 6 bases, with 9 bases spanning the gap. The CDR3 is CASSYSGHTNEQFF. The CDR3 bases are TGTGCCAGCAGTTACTCGGGACATACCAATGAGCAGTTCTTC.

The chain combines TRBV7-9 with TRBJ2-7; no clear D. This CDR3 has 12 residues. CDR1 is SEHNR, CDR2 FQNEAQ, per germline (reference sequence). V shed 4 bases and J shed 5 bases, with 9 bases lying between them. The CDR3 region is CASSSDVDEQYF. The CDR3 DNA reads TGTGCCAGCAGCTCAGATGTCGACGAGCAGTACTTC.